The sequence of this TCR beta chain was determined in a study of blood T cells in healthy people across ages. This clonotype showed up just a few times. The antigen is unknown. V lost 5 bases, J lost 0 bases, and 9 bases lay in between. Germline V lookup: CDR1 SGHRS, CDR2 YFSETQ. The CDR3 has 14 residues. Overall study findings and caveats: Using unsorted PBMCs precluded a conclusive naive versus antigen-experienced comparison. Per-million-T-cell TCR beta diversity fell roughly linearly with age.

Together with a sample-barcoded 5' primer, a J-beta primer mix was included in a second PCR lasting roughly 7 to 11 cycles. Each cDNA molecule received a tag from a template-switch adaptor that had 12 random nucleotides. Sequencing recovered at least 2.5 million CDR3-containing paired-end reads from each sample. MiXCR, run by TCRdb on the 5' RACE reads, gives a single entry per CDR3 protein. The sample shows 1,500,000 or so distinct CDR3 sequences, less than 45% of them seen only once. The clonotype originates from a woman younger than 30 in good health. The V call is TRBV5-1, the J call TRBJ2-1; D not resolved. Sequences were obtained from blood. The CDR3 sequence: CASSPTNSYNEQFF. DNA for the CDR3: TGCGCCAGCAGTCCGACCAACTCCTACAATGAGCAGTTCTTC.